A single T cell receptor beta chain is shown here with its context. Its antigen remains unidentified. Notes on the study in general: In terms of TCR gene usage, tumor memory CD4+ T cells clustered together with blood and lymph node memory CD4+ cells, as well as with lymph node naive CD4+ cells. Tumor-infiltrating Treg TCR alpha and beta sequences overlapped most with tumor naive CD4+ T cells, then blood naive.

TCRdb recomputed calls from the 5' RACE reads with MiXCR, one row per CDR3 protein. The sample carries about 62,000 distinct CDR3 sequences, about 31% recorded once. Germline V gene lookup returns CDR1 LGHDT and CDR2 YNNKEL (reference sequence). The CDR3 is 14 amino acids. The V gene lost 3 bases and the J gene lost 2 bases, with 11 bases spanning the gap. Sequencing was done on a sample of tumor-infiltrating naive CD4+ T cells sorted from the breast tumor. Subset in this sample: naive CD4+ T cells, CD4+CD45RA+CD25-. The receptor comes from a female donor with breast cancer. This rearrangement joins TRBV3-1 to TRBJ2-7, with no clear D. The CDR3 region is CASSQFLGTYEQYF. CDR3 nucleotides: TGTGCCAGCAGCCAGTTCCTAGGAACCTACGAGCAGTACTTC.